Presented here are 9 T cell receptor beta chains from one specimen sequenced in a study of human T cells and chemical hapten exposure. Time point specified: patch test 1, 2 weeks after DPC sensitization. The treatment was: therapeutic diphenylcyclopropenone sensitization with weekly scalp DPC. The starting material, unfractionated whole blood, was used for total RNA extraction. A single record per CDR3 protein comes from TCRdb applying MiXCR to the RACE reads. The sample lists approximately 34,000 distinct CDR3 sequences, around 6.4% occurring once. The sequences come from whole blood, collected in connection with sensitization to the hapten diphenylcyclopropenone (DPC). All receptors come from a woman in her thirties with alopecia areata. Some clones in this sample may be carry-over from other donors' samples.

Many counts were recorded for this clonotype. This chain uses TRBV12-3 or TRBV12-4 with TRBJ2-5, with 12 bases aligning to TRBD2. The CDR3 has 16 residues. With V trimmed by 5 bases and J by 3 bases, 7 bases remained unmatched. The CDR3 is CASSPLAGGIEETQYF. The CDR3 DNA reads as TGTGCCAGCAGTCCCCTAGCGGGGGGGATTGAAGAGACCCAGTACTTC.

Ten or more counts support this clonotype. V gene TRBV3-1 combines with J gene TRBJ2-3; no definite D call. V gave up 4 bases and J gave up 4 bases, with 6 bases separating them. CDR3 length equals 12 residues. Germline V lookup: CDR1 LGHDT, CDR2 YNNKEL (reference sequence). The DNA of the CDR3 is TGTGCCAGCAGCCCGGAGTCAGATACGCAGTATTTT. This codes for CASSPESDTQYF.

This clonotype was observed at least ten times. The rearrangement links TRBV28 to TRBJ2-3; D could derive from TRBD1 or TRBD2 (6 bases each). CDR3 length: 12 residues. Trimming removed 6 bases at V and 10 bases at J, with 14 bases between. Germline CDR1 reads MDHEN; CDR2 reads SYDVKM. CDR3 sequence (DNA): TGTGCCAGCAGGGCCCGGGGGCCGGCGCAGTATTTT. Encoded protein: CASRARGPAQYF.

This clonotype was observed many times. V usage is TRBV2 and J usage is TRBJ1-6, with D perhaps matching TRBD1 (6 bases). Germline values: CDR1 SNHLY, CDR2 FYNNEI. V was pared by 7 bases and J by 7 bases, with 11 bases between. This CDR3 is built from 13 residues. CDR3 sequence reads: CASITGRNSPLHF. Here the CDR3 DNA reads TGTGCCAGCATCACAGGGCGGAATTCACCCCTCCACTTT.

This clonotype occurred a few times. The V call is TRBV15, the J call TRBJ2-7; D uncertain. Deletions cut 1 base from V and 0 bases from J, with 7 bases between. CDR1 and CDR2 from the germline V gene are LNHNV and YYDKDF (reference sequence). The CDR3 contains 14 residues. This CDR3 is CATSRGALSYEQYF. Written as DNA, the CDR3 is TGTGCCACCAGCAGAGGGGCCCTCTCCTACGAGCAGTACTTC.

This clonotype was counted between two and nine times. The gene calls are TRBV2 and TRBJ1-6, with a weak D call TRBD1 (5 bases). Germline V gene sequence: CDR1 SNHLY, CDR2 FYNNEI. This CDR3 region has 14 residues. Trimming shortened V by 6 bases and J by 8 bases, and 14 bases separated the two germline ends. The CDR3 DNA sequence: TGTGCCAGCAGCGAGGGACGGAAGGATTCACCCCTCCACTTT. Translating gives CASSEGRKDSPLHF.

This clonotype came up many times. The V and J genes are TRBV20-1 and TRBJ2-1; 7 bases are a match to TRBD1. Trimming took 5 bases from V and 7 from J; bases not matched to a gene: 8. This CDR3 contains 13 residues. CDR1 DFQATT and CDR2 SNEGSKA come from the germline V gene (reference sequence). The CDR3 DNA is TGCAGTGCTGACGACAGGGCAGCGAATGAGCAGTTCTTC. Translated: CSADDRAANEQFF.

In this sample, this clonotype turned up once. V gene TRBV12-3 or TRBV12-4 combines with J gene TRBJ2-3, with D perhaps TRBD1 or TRBD2 (6 bases each). CDR3 length: 13 residues. The V end was cut by 6 bases, the J end by 6 bases, with 13 bases between. CDR3 sequence (DNA): TGTGCCAGCAGACCTTTCGGGGGCGATACGCAGTATTTT. This codes for CASRPFGGDTQYF.

This clonotype was counted at least ten times. J is TRBJ2-3 and V is TRBV28; perhaps TRBD1 as D (6 bases). Per germline, CDR1 MDHEN and CDR2 SYDVKM. The CDR3 spans 13 residues. Trimming pared 4 bases from V and 6 bases from J, leaving 11 bases between. CDR3 region: CASSSGDRDTQYF. The DNA of the CDR3 is TGTGCCAGCAGTTCAGGCGACAGGGATACGCAGTATTTT. The full variable domain, rest sourced from reference TRBV28 and TRBJ2-3, is DVKVTQSSRYLVKRTGEKVFLECVQDMDHENMFWYRQDPGLGLRLIYFSYDVKMKEKGDIPEGYSVSREKKERFSLILESASTNQTSMYLCASSSGDRDTQYFGPGTRLTVL.